The sequence of this T cell receptor beta chain was determined in a study of shared clonotypes between healthy human individuals. The wider study: Each donor had three CD4 naive, three CD4 memory, two CD8 naive and one CD8 memory plate.

CDR3 length: 14 residues. V gave up 2 bases and J gave up 3 bases; unmatched junction bases: 3. Germline CDR1 is MGHDK and CDR2 is SYGVNS. Sequencing was performed with immunoSEQ multiplex PCR; in TCRdb, only in-frame clones are kept and a portion is missing. The top ten clones hold around 0.13% of a sample with roughly 2.4 million clones, about 94% of them seen once. Study donors comprised healthy, HIV-negative adults devoid of recent acute infection or vaccination. The sequence came from a man between 18 and 29 years old in good health. The specimen was naive CD4+ T cells sorted from blood. Subset defined: CD45RA+ positively selected. The chain uses TRBV25-1 and TRBJ1-2; TRBD1 agrees at 7 bases. In DNA, the CDR3 is TGTGCCAGCAGTGAAAGGGGGACAGACTATGGCTACACCTTC. It specifies CASSERGTDYGYTF.